This T cell receptor beta chain was sequenced in a study of T cells in Graves' hyperthyroidism and ophthalmopathy. As for the study in general: Peripheral blood specimens were obtained at initial diagnosis, prior to any treatment. Study-wide points: Blood held most thyroid clonotypes expanded above 0.001 frequency. The model identified upcoming ophthalmopathy a median approximately six months ahead of onset.

The CDR3 is 15 residues long. After removal of 5 bases from V and 5 bases from J, the junction contained 10 bases not matched to a gene. The germline gives CDR1 SGHVS, CDR2 FQNEAQ. Researchers amplified the TCR beta CDR3 regions from RNA transcripts. The TCR CDR3 was amplified in a first-round RT-PCR using the HTBI primer set. TCRdb ran MiXCR on the multiplex PCR reads and lists one entry per CDR3 protein. The profile shows a few hundred thousand distinct CDR3 sequences, 15% to 19% of them singletons. To note about this clonotype: Its antigen is not identified.

The sequence derives from a woman aged 18-29 years with Graves' hyperthyroidism. Material for sequencing was blood. This chain joins TRBV7-8 and TRBJ2-7, with 9 positions matching TRBD1. The CDR3 is CASSPRQGVFHEQYF. CDR3 DNA: TGTGCCAGCAGCCCTAGACAGGGGGTCTTCCACGAGCAGTACTTC.